The rows below give T cell receptor beta chains drawn from one sample of a study of vaccination effects on CD4 cells after COVID-19. Sequencing was performed with immunoSEQ multiplex PCR; in TCRdb, only in-frame clones are kept and a portion is missing. The repertoire includes over 60,000 clones, 74% of them detected once, and 1.5% to 1.8% sits in the top ten. These TCRs are of unknown antigen specificity. The material sequenced was CD4+ T cells from PBMCs cultured with HCoV-229E spike peptides, taken after COVID-19 vaccination. These receptor sequences come from a human donor who received a COVID-19 vaccine. Both conserved end residues are trimmed from each CDR3. Fields, in order: V gene, CDR3 length, J gene, CDR3 protein.

v_call: TRBV3-1/TRBV3-2; cdr3_length: 14; j_call: TRBJ2-3; cdr3_aa: ASSQDLGGGTDTQY
v_call: TRBV5-1; cdr3_length: 13; j_call: TRBJ2-3; cdr3_aa: ASSLGQTSTDTQY
v_call: TRBV7-2; cdr3_length: 12; j_call: TRBJ2-1; cdr3_aa: ASSFKGAYNEQF
v_call: TRBV4-2; cdr3_length: 12; j_call: TRBJ2-2; cdr3_aa: ASRTDSATGELF
v_call: TRBV6-2/TRBV6-3; cdr3_length: 12; j_call: TRBJ1-5; cdr3_aa: ASSYSQTNQPQH
v_call: TRBV27; cdr3_length: 14; j_call: TRBJ1-6; cdr3_aa: ASSLLGGRGNSPLH
v_call: TRBV5-6; cdr3_length: 10; j_call: TRBJ1-1; cdr3_aa: ASSLGWDEAF
v_call: TRBV3-1/TRBV3-2; cdr3_length: 14; j_call: TRBJ1-3; cdr3_aa: ASSLRTGHSGNTIY
v_call: TRBV15; cdr3_length: 8; j_call: TRBJ1-1; cdr3_aa: ATSRSAAF
v_call: TRBV27; cdr3_length: 13; j_call: TRBJ1-2; cdr3_aa: ASSNRTGGDYGYT
v_call: TRBV6-6; cdr3_length: 12; j_call: TRBJ1-1; cdr3_aa: ASRRTGANTEAF
v_call: TRBV7-9; cdr3_length: 12; j_call: TRBJ2-3; cdr3_aa: ASSLATGTDTQY
v_call: TRBV6-4; cdr3_length: 11; j_call: TRBJ1-1; cdr3_aa: ASSRSWDTEAF
v_call: TRBV2; cdr3_length: 11; j_call: TRBJ2-1; cdr3_aa: ASSEAPGRKQF
v_call: TRBV10-1; cdr3_length: 15; j_call: TRBJ1-1; cdr3_aa: ASSESKLGSPTTEAF
v_call: TRBV5-6; cdr3_length: 15; j_call: TRBJ1-1; cdr3_aa: ASSLGGTGRPNTEAF
v_call: TRBV6-1; cdr3_length: 11; j_call: TRBJ1-5; cdr3_aa: ASSEYRDQPQH
v_call: TRBV7-3; cdr3_length: 17; j_call: TRBJ2-6; cdr3_aa: ASSPPPGLSPSGANVLT
v_call: TRBV29-1; cdr3_length: 10; j_call: TRBJ2-2; cdr3_aa: SVGQGTGELF
v_call: TRBV15; cdr3_length: 11; j_call: TRBJ1-6; cdr3_aa: ATSILENSPLH
v_call: TRBV10-1; cdr3_length: 11; j_call: TRBJ2-3; cdr3_aa: ASSESIVDTQY
v_call: TRBV6-1; cdr3_length: 10; j_call: TRBJ2-1; cdr3_aa: ASSEPHNEQF
v_call: TRBV4-1; cdr3_length: 13; j_call: TRBJ1-5; cdr3_aa: ASSQGDSGAQPQH
v_call: TRBV2; cdr3_length: 12; j_call: TRBJ2-1; cdr3_aa: ASSERLADNEQF
v_call: TRBV3-1/TRBV3-2; cdr3_length: 10; j_call: TRBJ2-5; cdr3_aa: ASSQVEKTQY
v_call: TRBV27; cdr3_length: 13; j_call: TRBJ2-3; cdr3_aa: ASTTDRVSTDTQY
v_call: TRBV4-2; cdr3_length: 14; j_call: TRBJ2-5; cdr3_aa: ASSQGSGQGQETQY
v_call: TRBV4-3; cdr3_length: 14; j_call: TRBJ2-3; cdr3_aa: ASSQTLLGGKDTQY
v_call: TRBV12-3/TRBV12-4; cdr3_length: 11; j_call: TRBJ1-1; cdr3_aa: ASSWQGYTEAF
v_call: TRBV6-5; cdr3_length: 12; j_call: TRBJ1-3; cdr3_aa: ASNRGSSGNTIY
v_call: TRBV6-5; cdr3_length: 9; j_call: TRBJ1-2; cdr3_aa: ASRNGGGYT
v_call: TRBV3-1/TRBV3-2; cdr3_length: 12; j_call: TRBJ2-3; cdr3_aa: ASSHNTGTLYQY
v_call: TRBV5-1; cdr3_length: 12; j_call: TRBJ1-1; cdr3_aa: ASSSDRLYTEAF
v_call: TRBV6-2/TRBV6-3; cdr3_length: 12; j_call: TRBJ1-6; cdr3_aa: ASSFGQHNSPLH
v_call: TRBV11-2; cdr3_length: 11; j_call: TRBJ1-6; cdr3_aa: ASSLGQSSPLH